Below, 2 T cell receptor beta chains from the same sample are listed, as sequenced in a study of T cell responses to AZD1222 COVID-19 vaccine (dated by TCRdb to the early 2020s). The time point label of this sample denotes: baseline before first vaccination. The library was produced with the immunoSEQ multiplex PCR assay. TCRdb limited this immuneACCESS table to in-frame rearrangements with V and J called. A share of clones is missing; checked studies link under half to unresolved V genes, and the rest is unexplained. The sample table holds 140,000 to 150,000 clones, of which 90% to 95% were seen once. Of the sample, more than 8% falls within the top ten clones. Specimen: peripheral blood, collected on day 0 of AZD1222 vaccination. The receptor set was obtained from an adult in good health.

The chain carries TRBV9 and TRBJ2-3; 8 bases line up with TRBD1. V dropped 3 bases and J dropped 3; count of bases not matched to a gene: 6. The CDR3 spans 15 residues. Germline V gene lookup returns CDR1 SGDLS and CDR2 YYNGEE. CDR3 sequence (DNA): TGTGCCAGCAGCGGACCACAGGGGGGTACAGATACGCAGTATTTT. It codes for CASSGPQGGTDTQYF.

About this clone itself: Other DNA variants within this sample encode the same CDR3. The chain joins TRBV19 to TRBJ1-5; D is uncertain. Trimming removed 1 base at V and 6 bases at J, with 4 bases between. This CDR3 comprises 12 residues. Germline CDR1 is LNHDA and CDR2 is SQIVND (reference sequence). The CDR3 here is CASSIGGQPQHF. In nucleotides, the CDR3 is TGTGCCAGTAGTATAGGGGGTCAGCCCCAGCATTTT.